This TCR beta chain comes out of a study of cytotoxic CD8 clonotypes in ibrutinib-treated CLL. Only in-frame clones appear in the TCRdb table, and some are missing; sequencing was by immunoSEQ multiplex PCR. In the table there are around 97,000 clones, about 72% of which are singletons. This clone was recorded a few times. Germline V lookup: CDR1 KGHSH, CDR2 LQKENI. Trimming cost V 3 bases and J 3 bases; bases outside gene matches: 2. The CDR3 is 15 amino acids. This sample comprised PBMCs, obtained after 12 months of ibrutinib treatment. The rearrangement joins TRBV18 to TRBJ1-5; 10 bases line up with TRBD1. This TCR was recovered from a human donor with chronic lymphocytic leukemia. The CDR3 sequence is CASSPGQGFNQPQHF. The CDR3 DNA follows: TGTGCCAGCTCACCGGGACAGGGGTTCAATCAGCCCCAGCATTTT. Combining the CDR3 with reference TRBV18 and TRBJ1-5 gives the whole variable domain NAGVMQNPRHLVRRRGQEARLRCSPMKGHSHVYWYRQLPEEGLKFMVYLQKENIIDESGMPKERFSAEFPKEGPSILRIQQVVRGDSAAYFCASSPGQGFNQPQHFGDGTRLSIL.